Listed here are 20 T cell receptor beta chains from one sample, sequenced in a study of blood T cell repertoires in COVID-19. TCRdb's copy holds only in-frame clones and misses some; the assay was immunoSEQ multiplex PCR. The table records 200,000 to 250,000 clones, 80% to 90% of them present only once. The sequenced sample was PBMCs or T cells enriched from blood (not recorded which). The receptors were sampled from a woman aged 25 to 39 who had recovered from COVID-19.

This chain uses TRBV7-2 with TRBJ1-5, with no clear D. The V end lost 5 bases, the J end lost 4 bases, and 6 bases lay between the germline ends. The CDR3 has 12 amino acids. CDR1 is SGHTA, CDR2 FQGNSA, per germline. As DNA, the CDR3 is TGTGCCAGCAGCACTCTGAATCAGCCCCAGCATTTT. The encoded protein is CASSTLNQPQHF.

This chain uses TRBV7-6 with TRBJ2-1, with 9 bases matching TRBD2. This CDR3 contains 17 residues. The V gene's germline CDR1 is SGHVS and CDR2 FNYEAQ. J was trimmed by 0 bases and V by 1 base; bases with no gene match: 4. The CDR3 region has the DNA TGTGCCAGCAGCTTAGGGGGACTAGCAAGCTCCTACAATGAGCAGTTCTTC. This encodes CASSLGGLASSYNEQFF.

J is TRBJ2-2 and V is TRBV4-1, with D perhaps matching TRBD2 (6 bases). From germline, CDR1 is MGHRA and CDR2 YSYEKL. Trimming removed 0 bases from V and 7 bases from J, with 12 bases in between. The CDR3 runs to 15 residues. The CDR3 nucleotides are TGCGCCAGCAGCCAAGATCGACTAGTTAACGGGGAGCTGTTTTTT. Translating it yields CASSQDRLVNGELFF.

Here the CDR3 reads CASSLSRPEAFF. CDR3 coding DNA: TGTGCCAGCAGTTTAAGCAGGCCTGAAGCTTTCTTT. The chain has TRBV27 and TRBJ1-1; D ambiguous. The CDR3 is made up of 12 amino acids. V lost 2 bases and J 6 bases, leaving 7 bases between the germline ends. Germline CDR1 MNHEY, CDR2 SMNVEV (reference sequence).

Here the CDR3 reads CASSHLGQGAEDEKLFF. The DNA for the CDR3 is TGTGCCAGCAGCCACTTAGGACAGGGGGCGGAGGATGAAAAACTGTTTTTT. V gene TRBV13 combines with J gene TRBJ1-4; 11 bases agree with TRBD1. V lost 5 bases to trimming and J lost 6 bases; unmatched junction nucleotides: 11. Germline V gives CDR1 PRHDT, CDR2 FYEKMQ (reference sequence). This CDR3 spans 17 amino acids.

The V gene is TRBV28, the J gene TRBJ1-1, with a weak D call TRBD1 (6 bases). This CDR3 comprises 18 residues. Germline loops: CDR1 MDHEN, CDR2 SYDVKM. The germline V and J ends were trimmed by 5 bases and 0 bases, with 22 bases remaining between them. The CDR3 sequence is CASSLMTGSLLLNTEAFF. DNA for the CDR3: TGTGCCAGCAGTCTAATGACAGGTTCGTTATTATTGAACACTGAAGCTTTCTTT.

This rearrangement joins TRBV27 to TRBJ1-3; TRBD1 might be the D (5 bases). Looked up from germline, CDR1 is MNHEY and CDR2 is SMNVEV (reference sequence). Between the trimmed V and J ends, which lost 4 bases and 0 bases, there was a span of 10 bases. The CDR3 has 15 amino acids. The DNA for the CDR3 is TGTGCCAGCAGTTACACAGGAGACTCTGGAAACACCATATATTTT. Translated: CASSYTGDSGNTIYF.

The gene calls are TRBV28 and TRBJ2-2, with 8 bases lining up with TRBD2. Germline CDR1 and CDR2: MDHEN and SYDVKM. The CDR3 is made up of 16 amino acids. Trimming took 6 bases from V and 5 from J; bases not matched to a gene: 11. The CDR3 region is CASSSLPGRGTGELFF. In nucleotides, the CDR3 is TGTGCCAGCAGCTCGTTACCCGGGAGGGGAACCGGGGAGCTGTTTTTT.

V gene TRBV11-2 combines with J gene TRBJ2-7; 8 bases map to TRBD1. Germline V gives CDR1 SGHAT, CDR2 FQNNGV. The length of the CDR3 is 17 residues. Trimming cost V 5 bases and J 2 bases; bases outside gene matches: 14. This CDR3 is CASSLPISGQATYEQYF. In DNA form, the CDR3 reads TGTGCCAGCAGCCTCCCTATCTCGGGACAGGCAACCTACGAGCAGTACTTC.

The V and J genes are TRBV27 and TRBJ1-6; no firm D call. Germline CDR1 and CDR2: MNHEY and SMNVEV (reference sequence). Trimming removed 4 bases at V and 7 bases at J, with 8 bases between. The CDR3 extends over 13 amino acids. This chain's CDR3 is CASSWTENSPLHF. CDR3 bases: TGTGCCAGCAGTTGGACTGAGAATTCACCCCTCCACTTT.

This clone was observed a single time. The genes are TRBV7-2 and TRBJ1-1; maybe TRBD1 (6 bases). Trimming pared 5 bases from V and 0 bases from J, leaving 22 bases between. Per germline, CDR1 SGHTA and CDR2 FQGNSA. This CDR3 is built from 18 residues. The CDR3 coding sequence is TGTGCCAGCAGCCCTCGACTTGGCCGACAGGTTTTGAACACTGAAGCTTTCTTT. Its protein is CASSPRLGRQVLNTEAFF.

CDR3 DNA sequence: TGCACCAGCAATCGAACGGGGGTGGGCTATGGCTACACCTTC. This gives the protein CTSNRTGVGYGYTF. The V gene is TRBV1, the J gene TRBJ1-2. TRBV1 corresponds to a pseudogene. The CDR3 covers 14 residues.

J is TRBJ1-2 and V is TRBV7-3; 9 bases align to TRBD1. The CDR3 totals 13 residues. CDR1 is SGHTA, CDR2 FQGTGA, per germline. J gave up 8 bases and V 3 bases, and 4 bases lay outside the gene matches. In DNA form, the CDR3 reads TGTGCCAGCAGCTTCGGACAGGGGCTCGGCTACACCTTC. This translates into CASSFGQGLGYTF.

The DNA for the CDR3 is TGTGCCAGCAGCCCCGGGACAGCTCATAGCAATCAGCCCCAGCATTTT. Translating it yields CASSPGTAHSNQPQHF. The chain combines TRBV9 with TRBJ1-5, with 7 bases fitting TRBD1. The CDR3 has 16 amino acids. Germline V gene data show CDR1 as SGDLS and CDR2 as YYNGEE. J was trimmed by 0 bases and V by 4 bases; bases with no gene match: 7.

This clone showed up just once. This chain connects TRBV7-8 to TRBJ1-1, with D unresolved. This CDR3 region has 12 residues. CDR1 SGHVS and CDR2 FQNEAQ come from the germline V gene. V shed 5 bases and J shed 5 bases, with 9 bases lying between them. The CDR3 here is CASSLSWTEAFF. The DNA for the CDR3 is TGTGCCAGCAGCCTAAGCTGGACTGAAGCTTTCTTT.

The chain uses TRBV4-2 and TRBJ2-5; no firm D call. V gave up 0 bases and J gave up 2 bases, with 7 bases separating them. The germline V gene has CDR1 LGHNA and CDR2 YNFKEQ. The CDR3 totals 14 residues. The CDR3 nucleotides read TGTGCCAGCAGCCAAGAGTACTTACAAGAGACCCAGTACTTC. As protein: CASSQEYLQETQYF.

The V call is TRBV28, the J call TRBJ2-7; unclear D gene. This CDR3 has 14 residues. Trimming took off 5 bases at V and 2 bases at J, with 13 bases between the two ends. The germline CDR1 and CDR2 sequences are MDHEN and SYDVKM. The CDR3 region has the DNA TGTGCCAGCAGTCCCCCACGGTTCACCTACGAGCAGTACTTC. Its translation: CASSPPRFTYEQYF. Full variable domain (missing parts from reference TRBV28 and TRBJ2-7): DVKVTQSSRYLVKRTGEKVFLECVQDMDHENMFWYRQDPGLGLRLIYFSYDVKMKEKGDIPEGYSVSREKKERFSLILESASTNQTSMYLCASSPPRFTYEQYFGPGTRLTVT.

The rearrangement joins TRBV4-3 to TRBJ2-7; 7 bases fit TRBD1. Germline CDR1 reads LGHNA; CDR2 reads YSLEER. J lost 2 bases, V lost 4 bases, and 5 bases had no gene match. The CDR3 has 14 residues. The CDR3 nucleotides read TGCGCCAGCAGCCTTAACAGGGGACCCTACGAGCAGTACTTC. Its translation is CASSLNRGPYEQYF.

The V and J genes are TRBV12-3 or TRBV12-4 and TRBJ1-1, with TRBD1 matching over 9 bases. The CDR3 length is 13 residues. Trimming at V came to 7 bases and at J to 6 bases, leaving 6 bases not matched to a gene. CDR3 sequence reads: CASNPGQGSEAFF. In DNA form, the CDR3 reads TGTGCCAGCAACCCGGGACAGGGCTCTGAAGCTTTCTTT.

Here the CDR3 DNA reads TGTGCCAGCACCTCAGTAGCGGGAGGTAAATACGAGCAGTACTTC. Encoded protein: CASTSVAGGKYEQYF. The V call is TRBV28, the J call TRBJ2-7, with TRBD2 matching over 10 bases. The trim removed 7 bases at V and 4 bases at J, leaving 10 bases unmatched. CDR3 length: 15 amino acids. CDR1 and CDR2 (germline): MDHEN, SYDVKM.